This T cell receptor (beta chain) stems from a study of human T cells and chemical hapten exposure. At the level of the study: Throughout a study of 20 to 30 weeks, patients underwent weekly scalp administration of diphenylcyclopropenone doses. Alopecia areata, totalis and universalis patients, mostly female, were included. Overall study results and limits: Because they had alopecia, donors may respond immunologically unlike healthy people. No alteration of TCRs above 1 in 1000 frequency was seen with DPC sensitization.

Specified time point: pre-sensitization, week 0. Specified treatment: therapeutic diphenylcyclopropenone sensitization with weekly scalp DPC. This clonotype has more than one count but fewer than ten. Its matching antigen is unknown. TCRdb recomputed calls from the RACE reads with MiXCR, one row per CDR3 protein. The sample lists 45,000 to 60,000 distinct CDR3 sequences; roughly a tenth were seen once. In germline, CDR1 is MGHRA, CDR2 YSYEKL. This CDR3 comprises 17 residues. Between the trimmed V and J ends, which lost 0 bases and 6 bases, there was a span of 20 bases. This TCR came from a woman between 40 and 55 years old with alopecia areata. Some clones in this sample may be carry-over from other donors' samples. This specimen was whole blood, taken in connection with sensitization to the hapten diphenylcyclopropenone (DPC). The chain couples TRBV4-1 to TRBJ1-1, with a possible D match to TRBD1 (5 bases). This CDR3 is CASSQESPGNMVPEAFF. CDR3 sequence (DNA): TGCGCCAGCAGCCAAGAGTCGCCAGGGAATATGGTACCTGAAGCTTTCTTT.